This TCR beta chain was observed in a study of lymphopenia after photon versus proton radiotherapy. Study conclusions and caveats: In patients who died, overall survival fell as post-nadir TCR diversity dropped more. Proton therapy kept repertoires fairly stable, unlike photons, which gained effector/memory cells. Authors raise, but do not show, better survival with proton therapy.

Produced via immunoSEQ multiplex PCR; TCRdb's table is partial and in-frame only. This sample yields around 30,000 clones, of which around 82% are seen a single time; about 14% belongs to the top ten. This clone was seen a few times. The antigen is undetermined. There are 15 residues in the CDR3. Germline CDR1 SGHNT, CDR2 YYREEE (reference sequence). V lost 4 bases, J lost 0 bases, and 14 bases lay in between. V gene TRBV5-4 combines with J gene TRBJ2-7, with a possible D match to TRBD2 (6 bases). The source was peripheral blood, collected from a patient treated with proton-based radiotherapy. The TCR sequence derives from a woman between 70 and 85 years old with pancreatic cancer. The CDR3 region has the DNA TGTGCCAGCAGCGTCGGGACTCTGAGCTCCTACGAGCAGTACTTC. It is translated as CASSVGTLSSYEQYF.